The rows below give T cell receptor beta chains drawn from one sample of a study of cytomegalovirus exposure and HLA in healthy donors. The table came from immunoSEQ multiplex PCR; TCRdb's copy has only in-frame clones and leaves some out. The table lists around 100,000 clones, roughly 85% of them singletons. Sequenced material: PBMCs. These TCRs come from a man younger than 45 in good health and CMV-seropositive. CDR3s include the opening cysteine and the closing phenylalanine or tryptophan. The D gene is left open where the match is weak. A row's size may be missing; if present it is once, few, many or a size class.

TRBJ2-3 | TRBV29-1 | - | TRBD1 | CSGRTGGASTDTQYF | TGCAGCGGTCGGACAGGGGGCGCGTCTACAGATACGCAGTATTTT
TRBJ1-2 | TRBV5-8 | - | - | CASSLRRRGYGYTF | TGTGCCAGCAGCTTAAGGAGAAGGGGATATGGCTACACCTTC
TRBJ1-5 | TRBV7-2 | - | TRBD1 | CASSRQGSNQPQHF | TGTGCCAGCAGCCGACAGGGGTCAAATCAGCCCCAGCATTTT
TRBJ2-1 | TRBV10-3 | - | TRBD2 | CAIAGTSGYNEQFF | TGTGCCATTGCCGGGACTAGCGGATACAATGAGCAGTTCTTC
TRBJ1-2 | TRBV6-6 | - | - | CASSREGEVSYGYTF | TGTGCCAGCAGTAGAGAGGGTGAGGTCTCCTATGGCTACACCTTC
TRBJ2-3 | TRBV5-6 | - | - | CASTTQTSGPTTDTQYF | TGTGCCAGCACCACGCAAACAAGCGGACCGACCACAGATACGCAGTATTTT
TRBJ2-1 | TRBV9 | once | - | CASSVTGSSYNEQFF | TGTGCCAGCAGCGTTACAGGGAGCTCCTACAATGAGCAGTTCTTC
TRBJ2-5 | TRBV5-1 | - | - | CASSFNREETQYF | TGCGCCAGCAGCTTTAACAGGGAGGAGACCCAGTACTTC
TRBJ2-5 | TRBV5-1 | - | TRBD1 | CASGGTGGEETQYF | TGCGCCAGCGGGGGAACAGGGGGCGAGGAGACCCAGTACTTC
TRBJ2-7 | TRBV27 | - | TRBD2 | CASSWRAGDEQYF | TGTGCCAGCAGTTGGCGGGCGGGGGACGAGCAGTACTTC
TRBJ1-5 | TRBV7-3 | few | - | CASSIYRDQPQHF | TGTGCCAGCAGCATATACAGGGACCAGCCCCAGCATTTT
TRBJ2-3 | TRBV4-2 | once | - | CASSLGSGTDTQYF | TGTGCCAGCAGCCTAGGGTCGGGAACAGATACGCAGTATTTT
TRBJ2-7 | TRBV6-6 | - | - | CASSLYVGGEQYF | TGTGCCAGCAGTTTGTACGTAGGGGGCGAGCAGTACTTC
TRBJ2-1 | TRBV4-2 | - | TRBD2 | CASSQGQREGPMFF | TGTGCCAGCAGCCAAGGCCAGCGGGAGGGCCCAATGTTCTTC
TRBJ2-5 | TRBV5-1 | - | - | CASSITGNQETQYF | TGCGCCAGCAGCATCACCGGGAACCAAGAGACCCAGTACTTC
TRBJ2-5 | TRBV30 | - | - | CAWSEPFGRREEAQYF | TGTGCCTGGAGTGAACCATTCGGACGGAGGGAAGAGGCCCAGTACTTC
TRBJ1-3 | TRBV5-1 | few | - | CASRPSSGNTIYF | TGCGCCAGCAGACCCAGCTCTGGAAACACCATATATTTT
TRBJ1-1 | TRBV11-2 | - | - | CAGAAALNTEAFF | TGTGCCGGAGCGGCAGCGCTGAACACTGAAGCTTTCTTT
TRBJ1-1 | TRBV6-6 | - | - | CASSRDSEAFF | TGTGCCAGCAGCCGGGACTCTGAAGCTTTCTTT
TRBJ1-6 | TRBV2 | - | - | CASSGQIDSPLHF | TGTGCCAGCAGCGGACAGATCGATTCACCCCTCCACTTT
TRBJ2-3 | TRBV28 | - | - | CASSFFRGSRTDTQYF | TGTGCCAGCAGTTTCTTCAGGGGATCGAGGACAGATACGCAGTATTTT
TRBJ2-1 | TRBV30 | once | - | CAWQSGNPNNEQFF | TGTGCCTGGCAGTCAGGTAATCCTAACAATGAGCAGTTCTTC
TRBJ2-2 | TRBV7-6 | - | - | CASSLGRGIGELFF | TGTGCCAGCAGCTTAGGAAGGGGGATCGGGGAGCTGTTTTTT
TRBJ2-6 | TRBV28 | - | - | CASSPPSGDGANVLTF | TGTGCCAGCAGTCCCCCCTCAGGGGACGGGGCCAACGTCCTGACTTTC